The 4 T cell receptor beta chains listed next were all sequenced from one sample in a study of cytomegalovirus exposure and HLA in healthy donors. PCR was performed using 60 Vbeta and 13 Jbeta primers. Using immunoSEQ multiplex PCR, the repertoire was profiled, and TCRdb retains in-frame clones only, with some absent. The table has approximately 82,000 clones, approximately 60% seen once. The material sequenced was PBMCs. The receptors originated from a woman younger than 45 in good health and CMV-seropositive.

For this clone: The junction differs from germline at one of its ends, possibly a read error. The rearrangement links TRBV28 to TRBJ2-3, with TRBD1 matching 8 bases. This CDR3 comprises 13 residues. CDR1 and CDR2 (germline): MDHEN, SYDVKM. The CDR3 DNA reads TGTGCCAGCAGCTGGGCGGGTGCGGACAGGGAGAATTTT. Protein: CASSWAGADRENF.

This clone was found a few times. This rearrangement joins TRBV28 to TRBJ1-2; D is undetermined. Germline CDR1 MDHEN, CDR2 SYDVKM. This CDR3 comprises 13 residues. The V gene lost 3 bases and the J gene lost 0 bases, with 5 bases spanning the gap. The CDR3 here is CASSFLANYGYTF. The CDR3 nucleotides are TGTGCCAGCAGTTTCCTAGCTAACTATGGCTACACCTTC.

The chain recombines TRBV27 with TRBJ1-6; D remains unclear. The CDR3 consists of 16 residues. Between the trimmed V and J ends, which lost 3 bases and 0 bases, there was a span of 9 bases. Germline CDR1 and CDR2: MNHEY and SMNVEV (reference sequence). For the CDR3, the DNA is TGTGCCAGCAGTTTCGGAGCGAGCTCCTATAATTCACCCCTCCACTTT. This gives the protein CASSFGASSYNSPLHF.

Here the CDR3 DNA reads TGTGCCAGCAGCCCCCGGCAGGGGGTGGGCTATGGCTACACCTTC. This translates into CASSPRQGVGYGYTF. The chain has TRBV7-8 and TRBJ1-2; 7 bases map to TRBD1. The CDR3 spans 15 residues. The germline CDR1 and CDR2 sequences are SGHVS and FQNEAQ. V lost 5 bases and J lost 4; bases outside the gene matches: 10. Supplemented by reference TRBV7-8 and TRBJ1-2, the full variable domain reads GAGVSQSPRYKVAKRGQDVALRCDPISGHVSLFWYQQALGQGPEFLTYFQNEAQLDKSGLPSDRFFAERPEGSVSTLKIQRTQQEDSAVYLCASSPRQGVGYGYTFGSGTRLTVV.